The present TCR beta chain was sequenced within a study of regulatory T cells in long-lasting Graves disease. Study-wide findings and caveats: More public clonotypes were shared by persistent patients (fewer than 3,000) than by new patients (about 1,000).

Noted time point: persistent/refractory GD, antithyroid drugs over 5 years with positive TRAb. Making the TCR library involved RNA that had been extracted from PBMCs. It was an endocrinology department in Xi'an, China, that provided the patients. CDR3 regions were amplified by Arm-PCR using iRepertoire HTBI primers to build TCR beta libraries. TCRdb recomputed calls from the multiplex PCR reads with MiXCR, one row per CDR3 protein. The sample has fewer than 600,000 distinct CDR3 sequences; approximately 22% are singletons. On this clonotype itself: Antigen: not known.

The CDR3 is 13 amino acids. Trimming removed 8 bases from V and 4 bases from J; junction bases left unmatched: 4. Germline CDR1 MDHEN, CDR2 SYDVKM. The input for sequencing was peripheral blood mononuclear cells (PBMCs), taken when the disease was refractory, from a patient treated with antithyroid drugs. The chain carries TRBV28 and TRBJ1-4; 7 bases map to TRBD1. The sequence derives from a female donor with Graves disease. In DNA form, the CDR3 reads TGTGCCAGCCTGGGACAGTTTAATGAAAAACTGTTTTTT. Amino acid sequence: CASLGQFNEKLFF.